This T cell receptor beta chain was observed in a study of T-cell reconstitution after alpha-beta-depleted transplantation in children. It was with unique molecular identifiers that the TCRbeta library was prepared. From the PCR reads, TCRdb called clonotypes with MiXCR, one entry per CDR3 protein. The sample lists fewer than 1 million distinct CDR3 sequences; roughly 15% were seen once. Germline V gene lookup returns CDR1 SQVTM and CDR2 ANQGSEA. CDR3 size: 12 residues. Trimming left V 4 bases short and J 2 bases short, with 6 bases between. The sample holds many counts of this clonotype. Its antigen is still unknown. The study, taken as a whole, reports: A year had passed since transplant, and T-cell counts and diversity by then came mostly from newly produced T cells. Several hundred graft clones that had expanded were reportedly the source of alpha-beta T cells about two months after transplant.

The sequences come from PBMCs, mostly from graft donor cells, collected 360 days after TCRalphabeta/CD19-depleted stem cell transplant. The clonotype originates from a male patient younger than 18 who had a stem cell transplant for acute lymphoblastic leukemia, so the T cells may come from the graft donor. This chain connects TRBV29-1 to TRBJ1-3; D ambiguous. The DNA for the CDR3 is TGCAGCGTTGGTTATGCTGGAAACACCATATATTTT. As protein: CSVGYAGNTIYF.